These 8 T cell receptor beta chains originate from one sample sequenced in a study of blood T cell repertoires in COVID-19. The protocol was immunoSEQ multiplex PCR, while the TCRdb copy is restricted to in-frame clones and leaves out a portion. The repertoire consists of around 84,000 clones, with over 70% occurring once and the leading ten covering about 12%. The sample comprised peripheral blood. The receptors shown here come from a woman aged 40 to 50 with active or convalescent COVID-19.

The CDR3 is CASRREGRGYTF. In nucleotides, the CDR3 is TGTGCCAGCAGGCGTGAGGGTAGGGGCTACACCTTC. V is TRBV27 and J is TRBJ1-2; no reliable D call. Trimming cost V 6 bases and J 8 bases, with 13 bases left between them. This CDR3 comprises 12 residues. Germline-derived CDR1 and CDR2 are MNHEY and SMNVEV (reference sequence).

The V gene is TRBV4-1, the J gene TRBJ2-5; a weak D match, TRBD2 (6 bases). The germline V and J ends were trimmed by 0 bases and 4 bases, with 12 bases remaining between them. This CDR3 is built from 15 residues. The germline CDR1 and CDR2 sequences are MGHRA and YSYEKL. As DNA, the CDR3 is TGCGCCAGCAGCCAAGATTTCAGCGGGTTAGAGACCCAGTACTTC. This sequence encodes CASSQDFSGLETQYF.

The chain employs TRBV15 and TRBJ2-5; the D gene is possibly TRBD1 (5 bases). With 3 bases removed from V and 9 bases from J, the gap between germline ends came to 23 bases. Germline values: CDR1 LNHNV, CDR2 YYDKDF (reference sequence). The CDR3 contains 16 residues. CDR3 protein: CATSSMGRTAAQAQYF. CDR3 nucleotides: TGTGCCACCAGCAGCATGGGCCGGACGGCCGCACAGGCCCAGTACTTC. Full variable domain (rest looked up from reference TRBV15 and TRBJ2-5): DAMVIQNPRYQVTQFGKPVTLSCSQTLNHNVMYWYQQKSSQAPKLLFHYYDKDFNNEADTPDNFQSRRPNTSFCFLDIRSPGLGDTAMYLCATSSMGRTAAQAQYFGPGTRLLVL.

This clone was seen a few times. This chain uses TRBV27 with TRBJ2-7; 8 nucleotides agree with TRBD2. Germline V gives CDR1 MNHEY, CDR2 SMNVEV (reference sequence). V shed 1 base and J 5 bases; nucleotides not matched to a gene: 13. There are 17 residues in the CDR3. The CDR3 DNA reads TGTGCCAGCAGTTTATACCCCTGGGGCGGGGGGCCCGACGAGCAGTACTTC. Encoded protein: CASSLYPWGGGPDEQYF.

The gene calls are TRBV27 and TRBJ1-5; 8 bases map to TRBD1. The CDR3 covers 17 residues. J was trimmed by 2 bases and V by 1 base; bases with no gene match: 7. Germline V gives CDR1 MNHEY, CDR2 SMNVEV (reference sequence). The CDR3 reads CASSLYGQGAGNQPQHF. Written as DNA, the CDR3 is TGTGCCAGCAGTTTATACGGGCAGGGGGCGGGCAATCAGCCCCAGCATTTT.

The V and J genes are TRBV18 and TRBJ2-3; TRBD2 matches at 12 bases. V was clipped by 4 bases and J by 3 bases; unmatched bases: 8. Germline assignment: CDR1 KGHSH and CDR2 LQKENI. The CDR3 is 17 amino acids. The CDR3 DNA reads TGTGCCAGCTCACGGGGTCGACTAGCGGGGGCTACAGATACGCAGTATTTT. Its protein is CASSRGRLAGATDTQYF. Full variable domain (remainder filled in from reference TRBV18 and TRBJ2-3): NAGVMQNPRHLVRRRGQEARLRCSPMKGHSHVYWYRQLPEEGLKFMVYLQKENIIDESGMPKERFSAEFPKEGPSILRIQQVVRGDSAAYFCASSRGRLAGATDTQYFGPGTRLTVL.

The genes are TRBV29-1 and TRBJ1-1, with 7 bases matching TRBD1. The CDR3 sequence is 12 residues long. V gave up 6 bases and J gave up 2 bases; unmatched junction bases: 3. From germline, CDR1 is SQVTM and CDR2 ANQGSEA. The CDR3 sequence: CSVRTGNTEAFF. In DNA, the CDR3 is TGCAGCGTCCGGACAGGCAACACTGAAGCTTTCTTT.

The chain joins TRBV28 to TRBJ2-5; 7 nucleotides line up with TRBD1. Per the germline V gene, CDR1 is MDHEN and CDR2 is SYDVKM. The CDR3 runs to 15 residues. Unmatched junction bases numbered 7, after V lost 2 bases and J lost 4 bases. CDR3 DNA: TGTGCCAGCAGTTTAGCTACCAGGGGGAGAGAGACCCAGTACTTC. It is translated as CASSLATRGRETQYF. The whole variable domain, filled in from reference TRBV28 and TRBJ2-5, reads DVKVTQSSRYLVKRTGEKVFLECVQDMDHENMFWYRQDPGLGLRLIYFSYDVKMKEKGDIPEGYSVSREKKERFSLILESASTNQTSMYLCASSLATRGRETQYFGPGTRLLVL.